This TCR beta chain comes out of a study of a mutant IDH1 vaccine in newly diagnosed glioma. On the study more broadly: During weeks 1, 3, 5, 7, 11, 15, 19 and 23, patients received eight vaccinations.

The study, taken as a whole, reports: Among all patients, vaccine-induced immune responses occurred in approximately 94%.

V was trimmed by 6 bases and J by 2 bases, leaving 9 bases between them. CDR3 size: 13 residues. Germline V gene data show CDR1 as SNHLY and CDR2 as FYNNEI. A note on this clone: Its specificity is not known.

This table comes from immunoSEQ multiplex PCR, and its TCRdb copy is limited to in-frame clones, with some not included. The data contain about 38,000 clones, 75% to 80% of them singletons. As to time point: week 5, during vaccination. In every dose of vaccine, 300 ug of mutant IDH1 20-mer peptide was given alongside topical imiquimod. The V and J genes are TRBV2 and TRBJ2-3; D uncertain. The origin of this receptor is a man aged 40-49 years with glioma. This sample comprised PBMCs, obtained from a glioma patient whose treatment included an IDH1 peptide vaccine. The CDR3 region has the DNA TGTGCCAGCAGGGCCCGGACCACAGATACGCAGTATTTT. Translation gives CASRARTTDTQYF.